What follows is one T cell receptor beta chain and its context. Its antigen is currently unknown. The record originates from a study of CD8 T cells in ankylosing spondylitis. Study-wide points: With a CD8+ phenotype, disease-linked clones were relatively rare in peripheral blood. Clones linked to disease were reported to show significant enrichment in matched ankylosing spondylitis synovial fluid. Past research had described some motif variants in reactive arthritis synovial fluid and blood. Seemingly distinctive of ankylosing spondylitis blood was a TCR beta motif formed by eight highly homologous variants.

This CDR3 spans 16 amino acids. The V gene's germline CDR1 is MNHEY and CDR2 SVGAGI. V lost 0 bases and J 7 bases, leaving 15 bases between the germline ends. Generation of TCR beta libraries employed quantitative 5'-RACE incorporating molecular barcodes. TCRdb used MiXCR to reprocess the 5' RACE reads, holding one entry per CDR3 protein. In the table there are about 840,000 distinct CDR3 sequences, about an eighth of which are singletons. Sequenced sample: blood, either unsorted or a sorted T cell fraction (not recorded which). The chain recombines TRBV6-5 with TRBJ1-4; D possibly corresponds to TRBD1 (6 bases). The receptor comes from a male donor with ankylosing spondylitis. The CDR3 reads CASSYSSTGFAEKLFF. The CDR3 coding sequence is TGTGCCAGCAGTTACTCCTCGACAGGTTTCGCTGAAAAACTGTTTTTT.